This T cell receptor beta chain derives from a study of spatial heterogeneity in lung cancer. The study, taken as a whole, reports: Coverage was estimated at about 7% of tumor T cells for alpha chains and approximately 14% for beta chains. Intratumoral expanded alpha and beta TCR counts were found to track tumor mutation counts.

Time point given: sample taken at primary tumor resection. Sequencing covered unsorted whole RNA taken from tumor, nontumor lung or frozen PBMC. The table lists this clonotype with many counts. Its antigen is unknown. V lost 3 bases, J lost 4 bases, and 9 bases stayed unmatched. In germline, CDR1 is DFQATT, CDR2 SNEGSKA (reference sequence). CDR3 length equals 15 residues. Every TCR cDNA molecule carried a tag that served as a unique molecular identifier. Using its own MiXCR run on the 5' RACE reads, TCRdb lists one record per CDR3 protein. Found here are 20,000 to 25,000 distinct CDR3 sequences, about 4.5% of them singletons; the top ten hold around 9%.

Sample: lung tumor tissue, taken at surgery. This clonotype was obtained from a male donor with early-stage non-small cell lung cancer. J is TRBJ2-7 and V is TRBV20-1; 10 bases map to TRBD2. The CDR3 DNA follows: TGCAGTGCTAGGGATCCCAGCGGGAGGGCGTACGAGCAGTACTTC. It is translated as CSARDPSGRAYEQYF.